The T cell receptor (beta chain) described here comes from a study of T-cell reconstitution after alpha-beta-depleted transplantation in children. This clonotype has a count of ten or more. The germline gives CDR1 LGHNA, CDR2 YSLEER. The length of the CDR3 is 17 residues. V was pared by 0 bases and J by 0 bases, with 9 bases between. Construction of the TCRbeta library involved unique molecular identifiers. TCRdb re-analysed the PCR reads in MiXCR, keeping a single row per CDR3 protein. The data show about 600,000 distinct CDR3 sequences, with under 12% seen just once and 3.5% to 5% held by the top ten.

The receptor was derived from a human donor who donated a stem cell graft to a child with acute myeloid leukemia. The chain combines TRBV4-3 with TRBJ2-6; D remains unclear. The sample in question was PBMCs from the stem cell graft donor, obtained from the stem cell graft. The CDR3 reads CASSQDLESSGANVLTF. In DNA, the CDR3 is TGCGCCAGCAGCCAAGATCTGGAGTCCTCTGGGGCCAACGTCCTGACTTTC.